Listed below are T cell receptor beta chains from one sample, sequenced in a study of T cells in Graves' hyperthyroidism and ophthalmopathy. Using its own MiXCR run on the multiplex PCR reads, TCRdb lists one record per CDR3 protein. The sample contains some 600,000 distinct CDR3 sequences, roughly 13% of which appear only once. The specimen was blood. The receptors were gathered from a woman aged 30 to 39 with Graves' hyperthyroidism that later progressed to Graves' ophthalmopathy. The CDR3 runs from the conserved cysteine through the conserved F or W. A D gene is named only where the DNA matches it firmly. Size is stated for part of the rows, as once, few or many counts, or as a class when the clone is expanded.

V	D	size	J	CDR3	DNA
TRBV6-1	NA	many	TRBJ2-4	CASSPGLLKNIQYF	TGTGCCAGCAGTCCGGGACTCTTAAAAAACATTCAGTACTTC
TRBV5-1	TRBD1	many	TRBJ1-1	CASSSRTGSTEAFF	TGCGCCAGCAGCTCCCGGACAGGATCCACTGAAGCTTTCTTT
TRBV18	TRBD1	NA	TRBJ2-1	CASSPDRARGFF	TGTGCCAGCTCACCAGACAGGGCGAGGGGGTTCTTC
TRBV30	NA	NA	TRBJ2-3	CAWSAGDGQYF	TGTGCCTGGAGTGCGGGGGACGGGCAGTATTTT
TRBV28	NA	many	TRBJ1-5	CASSTRTVAQPQHF	TGTGCCAGCAGTACCCGGACAGTTGCCCAGCCCCAGCATTTT
TRBV4-1	TRBD2	few	TRBJ2-7	CASSLGLSFSYEQYF	TGCGCCAGCAGCTTGGGACTAAGCTTCTCCTACGAGCAGTACTTC
TRBV6-1	NA	many	TRBJ2-3	CASKEGGTDTQYF	TGTGCCAGCAAAGAGGGGGGCACAGATACGCAGTATTTT
TRBV6-1	TRBD1	many	TRBJ1-5	CATSRDRNQPQHF	TGTGCCACGTCCCGGGACAGAAATCAGCCCCAGCATTTT
TRBV6-1	NA	few	TRBJ2-7	CASSDTGTSLYEQYF	TGTGCCAGCAGTGACACCGGGACTTCCCTTTACGAGCAGTACTTC
TRBV15	NA	many	TRBJ1-4	CATSRSLAYNEKLFF	TGTGCCACCAGCAGAAGTCTCGCTTATAATGAAAAACTGTTTTTT